The entry below gives a single TCR beta chain sequence along with its context. The antigen it recognizes is unknown. No base quality information exists; no much larger clone differs at one position. The data belong to a study of identifying expanded T cells in peripheral blood (dated by TCRdb to between 2018 and 2021). Turning to the overall study: Technical replicates were generated by sequencing separate aliquots of the same genomic DNA pool, with four replicates compared pairwise.

TCRbeta CDR3 regions were profiled by bias-controlled multiplex PCR amplification of genomic DNA with the immunoSEQ Assay. The source study handled its data this way. To quantify the absolute abundance of each unique TCRbeta CDR3 region, the sequences were collapsed and filtered. Differential abundance was assessed using a binomial (Fisher-equivalent) model and a beta-binomial model in which time-dependent variance fitted from healthy donors was added. Any clone with fewer than 5 combined templates was excluded, and a clone was called differentially abundant if its Benjamini-Hochberg FDR was below 0.01. The form v = (b*log(k)+a)^2 was used to model beta-binomial variance as a function of total template count across the two samples. The clones in this table, taken by TCRdb from immuneACCESS, are in-frame only. Not every clone is retained; where verified, under half of the shortfall comes from an unresolved V gene, and the cause of the rest is unknown. That table supplies the V and J calls and clone size; D and trimming were determined from the DNA. This sample holds more than 55,000 clones; 70% to 90% were observed only once. The ten top clones hold around 4.7% of the sample.

The full study reports these points: Between technical replicates the binomial model flagged about 1.2 differentially abundant clones, whereas over two weeks the binomial model flagged about 15 and over about 4 weeks 19 to 20. Across all healthy-donor time intervals, the beta-binomial model significantly cut both the number of clones called differentially abundant and the false-positive rate. The authors expected that biological variance in healthy repertoires might rise further over much longer intervals, such as months to years. In all healthy donors, the variance in clone template counts between samples taken approximately 15 days apart rose significantly as total template count increased.

No immune events, such as infections, were documented for the healthy donors during the collection period. Blood repertoires from healthy donors were used as a training cohort for calibrating time-dependent variance in a beta-binomial model of differential abundance of T-cell clones. The training cohort was composed of some ten healthy donors, 3 female and 7 male. An age range of roughly 29 to 64 years, with an average of roughly 45 years, was recorded for the donors. Obtained from a commercial supplier, whole blood was collected from each healthy donor at three time points set around 2 weeks apart. For immunosequencing, genomic DNA was extracted from whole blood that had not been sorted. Taken from cysteine to phenylalanine, the CDR3 has 15 residues. Only CDR3 DNA remains: 45 bases, in frame from the first base. Germline trimming amounts to 4 bases on V and 4 bases on J, with 7 as the count of junction bases outside the gene matches. CDR1 SGHNT and CDR2 YYREEE are derived from the germline V gene (reference sequence).

The chain uses TRBV5-4 and TRBJ1-4; 7 central bases correspond to TRBD1. Specimen: blood. This receptor was obtained from a person aged 18-70 years in good health. Read as DNA, the sequence is TGTGCCAGCAGCCGATCAGGGGGAATTAATGAAAAACTGTTTTTT. This is translated as CASSRSGGINEKLFF. The reference TRBV5-4 and TRBJ1-4 proteins fill in what lies around the CDR3, so the full variable domain reads ETGVTQSPTHLIKTRGQQVTLRCSSQSGHNTVSWYQQALGQGPQFIFQYYREEENGRGNFPPRFSGLQFPNYSSELNVNALELDDSALYLCASSRSGGINEKLFFGSGTQLSVL.